The following is a T cell receptor beta chain sequence with its context. Sequenced by immunoSEQ multiplex PCR; TCRdb stores in-frame clones only, minus some. The table includes around 180,000 clones, roughly 88% detected once. This specimen comes from a study of blood T cell repertoires in COVID-19. Study-level information: Acute-phase and convalescent COVID-19 samples originated in the United States, Italy and Spain.

Germline V gene data show CDR1 as SGHRS and CDR2 as YFSETQ. The CDR3 sequence is 15 residues long. Deletions cut 4 bases from V and 4 bases from J, with 15 bases between. The rearrangement links TRBV5-1 to TRBJ1-3; the D gene is possibly TRBD1 (5 bases). The sequencing sample was made of peripheral blood. The origin of this receptor is a man older than 75 with COVID-19, enrolled during active disease. CDR3 nucleotide sequence: TGCGCCAGCAGCAGCGACCTGGGGCTCGGAAACACCATATATTTT. This gives the protein CASSSDLGLGNTIYF.